This TCR beta chain was found in a study of T cell changes during pregnancy in multiple sclerosis. Generated by immunoSEQ multiplex PCR, the TCRdb table keeps only in-frame clones and is missing some. The data contain some 36,000 clones, 90% to 95% of them singletons. Germline trimming cut 3 bases from V and 6 bases from J; bases unmatched to any gene: 4. Germline loops: CDR1 SGHRS, CDR2 YFSETQ. The CDR3 has 16 amino acids. The receptor's source is a female donor with multiple sclerosis, enrolled in a pregnancy study. The chain has TRBV5-1 and TRBJ2-3; 16 positions agree with TRBD2. This specimen was CD4+ T cells from peripheral blood mononuclear cells, taken in the second trimester of pregnancy. The CDR3 is CASSSGTSGGADTQYF. Written as DNA, the CDR3 is TGCGCCAGCAGCTCAGGGACTAGCGGGGGGGCGGATACGCAGTATTTT.